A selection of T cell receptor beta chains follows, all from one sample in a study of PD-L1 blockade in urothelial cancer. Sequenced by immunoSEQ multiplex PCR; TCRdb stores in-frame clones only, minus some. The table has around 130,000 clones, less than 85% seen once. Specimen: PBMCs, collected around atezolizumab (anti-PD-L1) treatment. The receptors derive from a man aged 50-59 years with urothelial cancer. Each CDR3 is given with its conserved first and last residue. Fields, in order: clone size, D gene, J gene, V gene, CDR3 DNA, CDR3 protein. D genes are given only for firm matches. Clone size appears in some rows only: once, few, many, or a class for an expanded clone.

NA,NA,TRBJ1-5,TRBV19,TGTGCCAGTGAAATTTCGGGACACCGCAATCAGCCCCAGCATTTT,CASEISGHRNQPQHF
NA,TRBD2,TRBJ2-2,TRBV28,TGTGCCAGCAGTTGGGGGGGGACTACGAACACCGGGGAGCTGTTTTTT,CASSWGGTTNTGELFF
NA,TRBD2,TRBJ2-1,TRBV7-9,TGTGCCAGCAGCTTGGGACTAGATGTCTACAATGAGCAGTTCTTC,CASSLGLDVYNEQFF
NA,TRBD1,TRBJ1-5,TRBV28,TGTGCCAGCCATTCAAGGGGGCTGTTTAGTCAGCCCCAGCATTTT,CASHSRGLFSQPQHF
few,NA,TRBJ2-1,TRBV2,TGTGCCAGCAGTGGGCAGAGACACTCCTACAATGAGCAGTTCTTC,CASSGQRHSYNEQFF
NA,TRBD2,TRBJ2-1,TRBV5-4,TGTGCCAGCAGCTTGGGGCAGGGACTAGCGGGAGGGCGTGAGCAGTTCTTC,CASSLGQGLAGGREQFF
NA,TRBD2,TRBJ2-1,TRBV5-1,TGCGCCAGCAGCTTGAAGTCGGCGGGAGTAGGCAATGAGCAGTTCTTC,CASSLKSAGVGNEQFF
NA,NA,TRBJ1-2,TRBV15,TGTGCCACCAGCAGCGTGGGGCGGGGGACGGGAAGGGGCTACACCTTC,CATSSVGRGTGRGYTF
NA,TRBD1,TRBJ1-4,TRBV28,TGTGCCAGCAAAGACACAGGGGGACCTAATGAAAAACTGTTTTTT,CASKDTGGPNEKLFF
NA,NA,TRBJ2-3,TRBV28,TGTGCCAGCACTATTCGGACTCCTAGCACAGATACGCAGTATTTT,CASTIRTPSTDTQYF
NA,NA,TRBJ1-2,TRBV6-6,TGTGCCAGCAGTTCTCTCGATTCGGGAAGAGCTGGCTACACCTTC,CASSSLDSGRAGYTF
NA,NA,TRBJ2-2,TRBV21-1,TGTGCCAGCCTGTGGACGGATTTTGCGGGCACCGGGGAGCTGTTTTTT,CASLWTDFAGTGELFF
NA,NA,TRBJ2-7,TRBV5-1,TGCGCCAGCAGCTTCCCTACTAGTTCGGAGCAGTACTTC,CASSFPTSSEQYF
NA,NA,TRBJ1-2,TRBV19,TGTGCCAGTACGAGGGACAAACTAAACTATGGCTACACCTTC,CASTRDKLNYGYTF
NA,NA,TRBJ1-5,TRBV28,TGTGCCAGCAGTTTAGCACAGGGAAGTTTACCCCAGCATTTT,CASSLAQGSLPQHF
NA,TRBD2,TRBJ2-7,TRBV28,TGTGCCAGCAGTTTTGACCCTCGACTAGCGGGAGACTTGTACGAGCAGTACTTC,CASSFDPRLAGDLYEQYF
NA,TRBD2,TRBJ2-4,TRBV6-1,TGTGCCAGCAGTGTAACGACTAGCGGGACTGCCAAAAACATTCAGTACTTC,CASSVTTSGTAKNIQYF
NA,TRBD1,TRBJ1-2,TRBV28,TGTGCCAGCAGGCAAGGACAGGGTCCCTACACCTTC,CASRQGQGPYTF
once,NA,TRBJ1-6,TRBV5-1,TGCGCCAGCAGCTTGGGGCAGCCTAGAGATTCACCCCTCCACTTT,CASSLGQPRDSPLHF
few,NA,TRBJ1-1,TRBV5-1,TGCGCCAGCAGCTTGGCCAGGGGAGGGACTGAAGCTTTCTTT,CASSLARGGTEAFF
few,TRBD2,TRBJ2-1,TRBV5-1,TGCGCCAGCAGCTTGGGCCGGCTAGCGGGAGGAAGTGAGCAGTTCTTC,CASSLGRLAGGSEQFF
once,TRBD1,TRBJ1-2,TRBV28,TGTGCCAGCAGTTACATACAGGGGATTGGTGGCTACACCTTC,CASSYIQGIGGYTF
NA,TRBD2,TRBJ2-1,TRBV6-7,TGTGCCAGCAGTCGGGGGGGATCCTACAATGAGCAGTTCTTC,CASSRGGSYNEQFF
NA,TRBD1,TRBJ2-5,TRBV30,TGTGCCTGGAGTGCAGGGGGCGGACAGCCCTGGGAGACCCAGTACTTC,CAWSAGGGQPWETQYF
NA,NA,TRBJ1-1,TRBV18,TGTGCCAGCTCACCCGATGACAGGAGGAACACTGAAGCTTTCTTT,CASSPDDRRNTEAFF
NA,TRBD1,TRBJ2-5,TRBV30,TGTGCCTGGAGTTCTACAGGGGTACAAGAGACCCAGTACTTC,CAWSSTGVQETQYF
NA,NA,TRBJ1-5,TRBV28,TGTGCCGCCCTTGGAGGGGATCAGTGGATTTATCAGCCCCAGCATTTT,CAALGGDQWIYQPQHF
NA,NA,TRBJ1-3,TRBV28,TGTGCCAGCAGTTTTAAGGACTCCTACTCTGGAAACACCATATATTTT,CASSFKDSYSGNTIYF
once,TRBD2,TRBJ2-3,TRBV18,TGTGCCAGCTCACCCCTAGCGGGGGGTGCAGATACGCAGTATTTT,CASSPLAGGADTQYF